This T cell receptor (beta chain) came from a study of shared clonotypes between healthy human individuals. V was shortened by 5 bases and J by 5 bases, with 16 bases between the two germline ends. The CDR3 has 16 residues. CDR1 and CDR2 from the germline V gene are LGHNA and YNFKEQ. The protocol was immunoSEQ multiplex PCR, while the TCRdb copy is restricted to in-frame clones and leaves out a portion. The table records about 110,000 clones, roughly 70% of them present only once. The sequence came from a woman under 40 in good health. This chain joins TRBV4-2 and TRBJ2-6; D call uncertain. The specimen was memory CD8+ T cells sorted from blood. Stated subset: CD45RO+ cells pooled with CCR7-negative TemRA cells. CDR3 nucleotide sequence: TGTGCCAGCAGCACTTGGTTACAAAGTCGGGCCAACGTCCTGACTTTC. Amino acid sequence: CASSTWLQSRANVLTF.